This T cell receptor beta chain stems from a study of tumor-infiltrating lymphocytes in oesophageal squamous cell carcinoma. This clonotype was picked up a small number of times. This may stem from a read error, because a much larger clone lies one nucleotide away. Using its own MiXCR run on the PCR reads, TCRdb lists one record per CDR3 protein. The table lists around 15,000 distinct CDR3 sequences, roughly 55% of them singletons. This clonotype was obtained from a male donor with esophageal squamous cell carcinoma. The material sequenced was esophageal tumor tissue.

CDR3 DNA sequence: TGTGCCAGCAGTTACGCAGGGTTCGCGAACACCGGGGAGCTGTATTTT. It yields the protein CASSYAGFANTGELYF. This rearrangement joins TRBV6-6 to TRBJ2-2, with D possibly being TRBD1 or TRBD2 (5 bases each). Germline V CDR1 and CDR2: MNHNY, SVGAGI (reference sequence). The CDR3 totals 16 residues.